These 5 T cell receptor beta chains were all obtained from the same sample, sequenced in a study of cytomegalovirus exposure and HLA in healthy donors. TCRdb's copy holds only in-frame clones and misses some; the assay was immunoSEQ multiplex PCR. This sample has 150,000 to 180,000 clones, with 86% found just once. The sample consisted of PBMCs. The receptors come from a human donor in good health.

The chain couples TRBV5-1 to TRBJ2-3, with 8 positions matching TRBD1. There are 15 residues in the CDR3. The trim removed 4 bases at V and 5 bases at J, leaving 9 bases unmatched. The germline CDR1 and CDR2 sequences are SGHRS and YFSETQ. The chain's CDR3 is CASSPDGQGLDTQYF. The CDR3, as DNA: TGCGCCAGCAGCCCGGACGGACAGGGCTTAGATACGCAGTATTTT.

The rearrangement links TRBV2 to TRBJ1-5; 8 bases agree with TRBD1. With V trimmed by 6 bases and J by 4 bases, 11 bases remained unmatched. This CDR3 has 16 residues. The germline gives CDR1 SNHLY, CDR2 FYNNEI. CDR3 DNA sequence: TGTGCCAGCAGCGTAAACAGGGGGGTTCGGAATCAGCCCCAGCATTTT. Encoded protein: CASSVNRGVRNQPQHF.

V and J are TRBV2 and TRBJ2-3; D is unclear. Germline assignment: CDR1 SNHLY and CDR2 FYNNEI. V was shortened by 2 bases and J by 1 base, with 10 bases between the two germline ends. This CDR3 spans 15 amino acids. The CDR3 region is CASSELLPGTDTQYF. The CDR3 coding sequence is TGTGCCAGCAGTGAACTACTCCCCGGCACAGATACGCAGTATTTT.

The gene calls are TRBV5-4 and TRBJ2-3, with D possibly TRBD1 on 5 matching bases. The germline V and J ends were trimmed by 3 bases and 8 bases, with 16 bases remaining between them. The CDR3 contains 14 residues. Germline V lookup: CDR1 SGHNT, CDR2 YYREEE (reference sequence). The CDR3 DNA is TGTGCCAGCAGCTATTCAACAGGTTTTGGTACGCAGTATTTT. Translated: CASSYSTGFGTQYF.

The chain carries TRBV6-1 and TRBJ2-7, with D hard to call. Per the germline V gene, CDR1 is MNHNS and CDR2 is SASEGT. This CDR3 comprises 12 residues. With 5 bases removed from V and 2 bases from J, the gap between germline ends came to 7 bases. The CDR3: CASSYNAYEQYF. The CDR3 DNA follows: TGTGCCAGCAGTTATAATGCCTACGAGCAGTACTTC.